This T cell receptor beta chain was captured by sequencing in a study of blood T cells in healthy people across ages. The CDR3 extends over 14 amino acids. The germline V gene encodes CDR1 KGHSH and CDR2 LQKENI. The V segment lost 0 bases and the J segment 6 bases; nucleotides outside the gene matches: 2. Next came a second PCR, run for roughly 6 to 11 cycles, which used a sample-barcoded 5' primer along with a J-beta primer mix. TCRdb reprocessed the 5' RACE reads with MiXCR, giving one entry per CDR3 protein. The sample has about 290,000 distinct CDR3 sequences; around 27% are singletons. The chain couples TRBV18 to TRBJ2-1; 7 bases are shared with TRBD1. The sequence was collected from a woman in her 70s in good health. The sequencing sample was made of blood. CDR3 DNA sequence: TGTGCCAGCTCACCACCACCAGGGGGCAATGAGCAGTTCTTC. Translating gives CASSPPPGGNEQFF. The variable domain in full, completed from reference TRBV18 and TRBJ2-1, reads NAGVMQNPRHLVRRRGQEARLRCSPMKGHSHVYWYRQLPEEGLKFMVYLQKENIIDESGMPKERFSAEFPKEGPSILRIQQVVRGDSAAYFCASSPPPGGNEQFFGPGTRLTVL.